The rows below give T cell receptor beta chains drawn from one sample of a study of T cell changes during pregnancy in multiple sclerosis. The protocol was immunoSEQ multiplex PCR, while the TCRdb copy is restricted to in-frame clones and leaves out a portion. Of 49,000 or so clones listed, under 95% are singletons. The source material was CD8+ T cells from peripheral blood mononuclear cells, sampled before pregnancy. The receptors come from a female donor with multiple sclerosis, enrolled in a pregnancy study. CDR3s include the opening cysteine and the closing phenylalanine or tryptophan. The D gene is left open where the match is weak. The listing skips clone size in some rows; elsewhere it reads once, few, many or a size class.

CDR3aa: CASTLGGASLGTEAFF
CDR3nt: TGTGCCAGTACCTTAGGGGGGGCTTCCCTGGGCACTGAAGCTTTCTTT
j_gene: TRBJ1-1
v_gene: TRBV19
abundance: .
d_gene: .

CDR3aa: CASSPFRDSSAKNIQYF
CDR3nt: TGCGCCAGCAGCCCATTCAGGGACAGCTCAGCCAAAAACATTCAGTACTTC
j_gene: TRBJ2-4
v_gene: TRBV5-1
abundance: .
d_gene: TRBD1

CDR3aa: CASSLYRGVETQYF
CDR3nt: TGTGCCAGCAGTTTATACCGGGGGGTGGAGACCCAGTACTTC
j_gene: TRBJ2-5
v_gene: TRBV28
abundance: once
d_gene: TRBD2

CDR3aa: CASSGHENTEAFF
CDR3nt: TGTGCCAGCAGTGGACACGAGAACACTGAAGCTTTCTTT
j_gene: TRBJ1-1
v_gene: TRBV6-1
abundance: .
d_gene: .

CDR3aa: CASSPGGGTQYF
CDR3nt: TGTGCCAGCTCACCAGGGGGAGGGACCCAGTACTTC
j_gene: TRBJ2-5
v_gene: TRBV18
abundance: .
d_gene: .

CDR3aa: CASSLGGSSYNEQFF
CDR3nt: TGTGCCAGCAGTTTGGGAGGGAGCTCCTACAATGAGCAGTTCTTC
j_gene: TRBJ2-1
v_gene: TRBV28
abundance: .
d_gene: TRBD2

CDR3aa: CASSSGQDPYEQYF
CDR3nt: TGCGCCAGCAGCTCGGGACAGGACCCCTACGAGCAGTACTTC
j_gene: TRBJ2-7
v_gene: TRBV5-1
abundance: .
d_gene: TRBD1

CDR3aa: CATSRENGVYNEQFF
CDR3nt: TGTGCCACCAGCAGAGAAAACGGGGTTTACAATGAGCAGTTCTTC
j_gene: TRBJ2-1
v_gene: TRBV15
abundance: .
d_gene: .

CDR3aa: CASSGAGTRQAPSYEQYF
CDR3nt: TGTGCCAGCTCAGGAGCCGGGACACGTCAGGCTCCTTCCTACGAGCAGTACTTC
j_gene: TRBJ2-7
v_gene: TRBV18
abundance: .
d_gene: .

CDR3aa: CASRQGTHTGELFF
CDR3nt: TGTGCCAGCAGGCAGGGTACGCACACCGGGGAGCTGTTTTTT
j_gene: TRBJ2-2
v_gene: TRBV27
abundance: few
d_gene: .

CDR3aa: CASGEGRVNEQFF
CDR3nt: TGCGCCAGCGGAGAGGGAAGGGTCAATGAGCAGTTCTTC
j_gene: TRBJ2-1
v_gene: TRBV4-3
abundance: once
d_gene: .

CDR3aa: CASSPGTSKQFF
CDR3nt: TGCGCCAGCAGCCCAGGGACTAGCAAACAGTTCTTC
j_gene: TRBJ2-1
v_gene: TRBV4-1
abundance: .
d_gene: TRBD2

CDR3aa: CASSFDQEGWSNQPQHF
CDR3nt: TGTGCCAGCAGTTTCGATCAGGAGGGTTGGAGCAATCAGCCCCAGCATTTT
j_gene: TRBJ1-5
v_gene: TRBV28
abundance: .
d_gene: .

CDR3aa: CASSYNAGLSYEQYF
CDR3nt: TGTGCCAGCAGTTACAATGCAGGCTTATCCTACGAGCAGTACTTC
j_gene: TRBJ2-7
v_gene: TRBV6-6
abundance: once
d_gene: .

CDR3aa: CASSDPGIPAAQETQYF
CDR3nt: TGTGCCAGCAGTGACCCCGGGATCCCCGCCGCCCAAGAGACCCAGTACTTC
j_gene: TRBJ2-5
v_gene: TRBV25-1
abundance: once
d_gene: .

CDR3aa: CASSLAATAGNTIYF
CDR3nt: TGTGCCAGCAGCTTAGCGGCGACAGCTGGAAACACCATATATTTT
j_gene: TRBJ1-3
v_gene: TRBV7-9
abundance: .
d_gene: .

CDR3aa: CASSWTGQAYEQYF
CDR3nt: TGTGCCAGTAGTTGGACGGGACAGGCCTACGAGCAGTACTTC
j_gene: TRBJ2-7
v_gene: TRBV19
abundance: .
d_gene: TRBD1

CDR3aa: CASSLRNSYEQYF
CDR3nt: TGTGCCAGCAGTCTGAGGAATTCCTACGAGCAGTACTTC
j_gene: TRBJ2-7
v_gene: TRBV28
abundance: .
d_gene: .

CDR3aa: CASSQGTGTTYEQYF
CDR3nt: TGCGCCAGCAGCCAAGGGACAGGGACTACCTACGAGCAGTACTTC
j_gene: TRBJ2-7
v_gene: TRBV5-1
abundance: .
d_gene: TRBD1

CDR3aa: CASSLRTGVAATTGELFF
CDR3nt: TGCGCCAGCAGCCTCAGGACAGGTGTAGCGGCCACCACCGGGGAGCTGTTTTTT
j_gene: TRBJ2-2
v_gene: TRBV5-1
abundance: .
d_gene: .

CDR3aa: CASTPNTEAFF
CDR3nt: TGTGCCAGCACCCCTAACACTGAAGCTTTCTTT
j_gene: TRBJ1-1
v_gene: TRBV28
abundance: .
d_gene: .

CDR3aa: CASSQGEGGVPDEQFF
CDR3nt: TGTGCCAGCAGCCAAGGGGAGGGGGGAGTGCCCGATGAGCAGTTCTTC
j_gene: TRBJ2-1
v_gene: TRBV4-2
abundance: .
d_gene: .

CDR3aa: CASSGGDEQFF
CDR3nt: TGCGCCAGCAGCGGAGGGGATGAGCAGTTCTTC
j_gene: TRBJ2-1
v_gene: TRBV5-1
abundance: .
d_gene: .

CDR3aa: CASSLTAYTEAFF
CDR3nt: TGTGCCAGTAGTTTAACAGCTTACACTGAAGCTTTCTTT
j_gene: TRBJ1-1
v_gene: TRBV19
abundance: .
d_gene: .

CDR3aa: CASSWRLAGVRSYEQYF
CDR3nt: TGTGCCAGCAGCTGGAGACTAGCGGGGGTACGCTCCTACGAGCAGTACTTC
j_gene: TRBJ2-7
v_gene: TRBV11-2
abundance: once
d_gene: TRBD2

CDR3aa: CASSQVGGEQYF
CDR3nt: TGCGCCAGCAGCCAAGTAGGGGGCGAGCAGTACTTC
j_gene: TRBJ2-7
v_gene: TRBV4-1
abundance: .
d_gene: .

CDR3aa: CASSQPRDSSSYNEQFF
CDR3nt: TGTGCCAGCAGCCAACCCAGGGACAGTAGCTCCTACAATGAGCAGTTCTTC
j_gene: TRBJ2-1
v_gene: TRBV4-2
abundance: .
d_gene: TRBD1

CDR3aa: CASSVGGRNNEQYF
CDR3nt: TGTGCCAGCAGCGTAGGTGGGAGGAACAACGAGCAGTACTTC
j_gene: TRBJ2-7
v_gene: TRBV9
abundance: .
d_gene: .

CDR3aa: CASSPGTGLAKNIQYF
CDR3nt: TGTGCCAGCAGCCCCGGGACAGGCCTAGCCAAAAACATTCAGTACTTC
j_gene: TRBJ2-4
v_gene: TRBV7-9
abundance: .
d_gene: TRBD1

CDR3aa: CASSLGTGQGAEDTQYF
CDR3nt: TGTGCCAGCAGCTTAGGAACAGGACAGGGGGCAGAGGATACGCAGTATTTT
j_gene: TRBJ2-3
v_gene: TRBV7-8
abundance: .
d_gene: TRBD1

CDR3aa: CASNPRTGRSRGETQYF
CDR3nt: TGTGCCAGCAACCCTAGGACAGGGCGATCTCGAGGAGAGACCCAGTACTTC
j_gene: TRBJ2-5
v_gene: TRBV5-6
abundance: .
d_gene: TRBD1

CDR3aa: CASSPLAGLAPYEQYF
CDR3nt: TGTGCCAGCAGCCCTCTTGCGGGACTAGCCCCCTACGAGCAGTACTTC
j_gene: TRBJ2-7
v_gene: TRBV9
abundance: .
d_gene: TRBD2

CDR3aa: CASSSGGGLNEQYF
CDR3nt: TGTGCCAGCAGTTCGGGAGGGGGTCTGAACGAGCAGTACTTC
j_gene: TRBJ2-7
v_gene: TRBV28
abundance: .
d_gene: TRBD2

CDR3aa: CASRFGVNQYF
CDR3nt: TGTGCCAGTAGATTCGGGGTGAACCAGTACTTC
j_gene: TRBJ2-7
v_gene: TRBV19
abundance: .
d_gene: .

CDR3aa: CSVETGQGAYEQYF
CDR3nt: TGCAGCGTTGAAACAGGACAGGGGGCGTACGAGCAGTACTTC
j_gene: TRBJ2-7
v_gene: TRBV29-1
abundance: .
d_gene: TRBD1

CDR3aa: CAWSGSGSYRNEQFF
CDR3nt: TGTGCCTGGAGTGGAAGCGGGAGCTACAGGAATGAGCAGTTCTTC
j_gene: TRBJ2-1
v_gene: TRBV30
abundance: once
d_gene: TRBD2

CDR3aa: CASSQGQGAGNTIYF
CDR3nt: TGCGCCAGCAGCCAGGGACAGGGTGCAGGAAACACCATATATTTT
j_gene: TRBJ1-3
v_gene: TRBV4-1
abundance: .
d_gene: TRBD1

CDR3aa: CASSVARGYNEQFF
CDR3nt: TGTGCCAGCAGCGTAGCCCGGGGCTACAATGAGCAGTTCTTC
j_gene: TRBJ2-1
v_gene: TRBV9
abundance: .
d_gene: .

CDR3aa: CASSAGLATNTGELFF
CDR3nt: TGTGCCAGCAGCGCCGGACTAGCGACGAACACCGGGGAGCTGTTTTTT
j_gene: TRBJ2-2
v_gene: TRBV13
abundance: .
d_gene: TRBD2

CDR3aa: CASMGTGGPRETQYF
CDR3nt: TGTGCCAGTATGGGGACAGGGGGCCCTCGGGAGACCCAGTACTTC
j_gene: TRBJ2-5
v_gene: TRBV19
abundance: once
d_gene: TRBD1

CDR3aa: CASSPTSGRTYEQYF
CDR3nt: TGTGCCAGCAGCCCGACTAGCGGGAGAACCTACGAGCAGTACTTC
j_gene: TRBJ2-7
v_gene: TRBV7-6
abundance: .
d_gene: TRBD2

CDR3aa: CASSLAGTSRTGELFF
CDR3nt: TGTGCCAGCAGCTTAGCCGGGACTAGCCGTACCGGGGAGCTGTTTTTT
j_gene: TRBJ2-2
v_gene: TRBV7-9
abundance: .
d_gene: TRBD2

CDR3aa: CASSTGVGEIYEQYF
CDR3nt: TGTGCCAGCAGCACCGGGGTTGGGGAGATCTACGAGCAGTACTTC
j_gene: TRBJ2-7
v_gene: TRBV9
abundance: .
d_gene: .

CDR3aa: CASSDGRRSTDTQYF
CDR3nt: TGTGCCAGCAGTGATGGGCGGAGGAGCACAGATACGCAGTATTTT
j_gene: TRBJ2-3
v_gene: TRBV6-1
abundance: once
d_gene: .

CDR3aa: CASSATTPYF
CDR3nt: TGTGCCAGCAGTGCGACTACACCGTACTTC
j_gene: TRBJ2-7
v_gene: TRBV6-1
abundance: .
d_gene: .

CDR3aa: CASSPAVFPETQYF
CDR3nt: TGTGCCAGCAGTCCTGCGGTGTTCCCTGAGACCCAGTACTTC
j_gene: TRBJ2-5
v_gene: TRBV25-1
abundance: .
d_gene: .

CDR3aa: CASSPQNTEAFF
CDR3nt: TGTGCCAGTAGCCCACAGAACACTGAAGCTTTCTTT
j_gene: TRBJ1-1
v_gene: TRBV19
abundance: .
d_gene: .

CDR3aa: CASREAGGNTEAFF
CDR3nt: TGTGCCAGCAGAGAGGCGGGAGGGAACACTGAAGCTTTCTTT
j_gene: TRBJ1-1
v_gene: TRBV6-6
abundance: .
d_gene: .

CDR3aa: CASSLGTGVREQYF
CDR3nt: TGTGCCAGCAGCTTGGGGACAGGGGTACGGGAGCAGTACTTC
j_gene: TRBJ2-7
v_gene: TRBV7-6
abundance: .
d_gene: TRBD1

CDR3aa: CASSANRGGGGNQPQHF
CDR3nt: TGTGCCAGCAGCGCCAATCGTGGGGGCGGTGGGAATCAGCCCCAGCATTTT
j_gene: TRBJ1-5
v_gene: TRBV9
abundance: .
d_gene: .

CDR3aa: CASSASGRAGHEQYF
CDR3nt: TGTGCCAGCAGCGCCAGCGGGAGGGCCGGCCACGAGCAGTACTTC
j_gene: TRBJ2-7
v_gene: TRBV9
abundance: .
d_gene: TRBD2

CDR3aa: CASSALAGTPSYNEQFF
CDR3nt: TGTGCCAGCAGCGCACTAGCGGGGACCCCTTCCTACAATGAGCAGTTCTTC
j_gene: TRBJ2-1
v_gene: TRBV6-4
abundance: .
d_gene: TRBD2

CDR3aa: CASSPAPGSNQPQHF
CDR3nt: TGTGCCAGCAGCCCCGCCCCAGGGAGCAATCAGCCCCAGCATTTT
j_gene: TRBJ1-5
v_gene: TRBV4-2
abundance: .
d_gene: .

CDR3aa: CASSEGRASGEQYF
CDR3nt: TGTGCCAGCAGTGAAGGCAGGGCCTCGGGCGAGCAGTACTTC
j_gene: TRBJ2-7
v_gene: TRBV2
abundance: .
d_gene: .

CDR3aa: CASSQGTGNVDTEAFF
CDR3nt: TGCGCCAGCAGCCAAGGGACAGGAAATGTGGACACTGAAGCTTTCTTT
j_gene: TRBJ1-1
v_gene: TRBV4-3
abundance: .
d_gene: TRBD1

CDR3aa: CASSLAVTGQETQYF
CDR3nt: TGTGCCAGCAGCTTAGCGGTTACAGGACAAGAGACCCAGTACTTC
j_gene: TRBJ2-5
v_gene: TRBV7-9
abundance: once
d_gene: .

CDR3aa: CASSLGGDNEQFF
CDR3nt: TGCGCCAGCAGCCTAGGAGGTGACAATGAGCAGTTCTTC
j_gene: TRBJ2-1
v_gene: TRBV4-3
abundance: .
d_gene: .

CDR3aa: CASSLNLAGGTGELFF
CDR3nt: TGCGCCAGCAGCCTTAATCTAGCGGGAGGCACCGGGGAGCTGTTTTTT
j_gene: TRBJ2-2
v_gene: TRBV4-1
abundance: .
d_gene: TRBD2

CDR3aa: CASSLSGVNQPQHF
CDR3nt: TGTGCCAGCAGTTTATCAGGGGTCAATCAGCCCCAGCATTTT
j_gene: TRBJ1-5
v_gene: TRBV27
abundance: .
d_gene: .

CDR3aa: CASSLNTGELFF
CDR3nt: TGTGCCAGCAGCCTTAACACCGGGGAGCTGTTTTTT
j_gene: TRBJ2-2
v_gene: TRBV9
abundance: .
d_gene: .